This TCR beta chain was captured by sequencing in a study of CD8+CD57+ T cells in acquired aplastic anemia. About the study: On average, sorted CD4+ and CD8+ cells gave about 2.9 ug of DNA. Study-wide findings and caveats: Patients shared approximately 30 CD8+ CDR3 sequences with controls.

This clonotype was seen ten or more times. Its specificity is unknown. The CDR3 extends over 14 amino acids. Germline V gene data show CDR1 as DFQATT and CDR2 as SNEGSKA (reference sequence). The trim removed 0 bases at V and 4 bases at J, leaving 2 bases unmatched. It was genomic DNA that served as the template for profiling TCR beta VDJ and CDR3. TCRdb ran MiXCR on the reads and lists one entry per CDR3 protein. The table records around 180,000 distinct CDR3 sequences, about half of them present only once. Individuals selected for sequencing had exhibited CD8+CD57+ cell expansion on flow cytometry. Each patient gave a blood sample that was collected before any therapy had been received.

The receptor was derived from a human donor with aplastic anemia. The V call is TRBV20-1, the J call TRBJ2-5, with 10 bases fitting TRBD2. Material: sorted CD4+, CD8+, or CD8+CD57+ T cells (not recorded which) from PBMCs. The CDR3 bases are TGCAGTGCTAGAGACCCTAGCGGGGGAGAGACCCAGTACTTC. As protein: CSARDPSGGETQYF.